This T cell receptor (beta chain) was recovered during a study of tumor and adjacent non-tumor tissue in lung cancer. Looking at the study overall: Aged roughly 30 to 85 years, patients included more than nine men and 4 to 6 women with stage I to III disease.

Three rounds of nested PCR, following a modified ARM-PCR protocol, produced the TCRbeta library. TCRdb recomputed calls from the multiplex PCR reads with MiXCR, one row per CDR3 protein. The table shows about 67,000 distinct CDR3 sequences, with around three quarters occurring only once. Overall study findings and caveats: Significantly higher TCR diversity was found in tumor than normal lung.

Note on this clonotype: Its antigen is not identified. One end of the junction fails to match germline, which may point to a read error.

This sample's RNA came from whole unsorted tissue. This non-tumor lung sample came from over 3 cm beyond the tumor edge. Newly diagnosed lung cancer patients had thoracic surgery in China, August–late 2014, without prior chemotherapy. CDR3 size: 15 residues. Germline CDR1 MRHNA, CDR2 SNTAGT. This sequence was found in a man between 60 and 75 years old with non-small cell lung cancer. The chain recombines TRBV6-4 with TRBJ1-1; a weak D match, TRBD1 (6 bases). Sequenced sample: distant non-tumor lung tissue. CDR3 region: CASENEDSMNTEVFF. CDR3 in DNA: TGTGCCAGCGAAAACGAGGACAGCATGAACACTGAAGTTTTCTTT.